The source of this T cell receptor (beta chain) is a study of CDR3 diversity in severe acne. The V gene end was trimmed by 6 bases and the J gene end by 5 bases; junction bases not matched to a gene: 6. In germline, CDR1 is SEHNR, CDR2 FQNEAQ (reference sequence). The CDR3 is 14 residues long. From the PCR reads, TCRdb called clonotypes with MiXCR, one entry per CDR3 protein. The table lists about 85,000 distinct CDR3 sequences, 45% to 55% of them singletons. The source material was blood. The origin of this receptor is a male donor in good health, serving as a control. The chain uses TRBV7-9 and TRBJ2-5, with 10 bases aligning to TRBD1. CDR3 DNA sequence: TGTGCCAGCAGTACTGACAGGGGGCTGGAGACCCAGTACTTC. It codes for CASSTDRGLETQYF.